The text below deals with one T cell receptor beta chain. The antigen is not known. This record comes from a study of cytomegalovirus exposure and HLA in healthy donors. Whole-study results and caveats: Published work reported that the classifier diagnosed cytomegalovirus status with high specificity and sensitivity.

The germline gives CDR1 SGHRS, CDR2 YFSETQ. With 1 base removed from V and 5 bases from J, the gap between germline ends came to 10 bases. The CDR3 consists of 15 residues. Among the donors, all were healthy bone marrow donors. Primers for the PCR totalled 60 Vbeta and 13 Jbeta. Using immunoSEQ multiplex PCR, the repertoire was profiled, and TCRdb retains in-frame clones only, with some absent. The sample lists approximately 240,000 clones, roughly four fifths occurring once. This receptor was taken from a woman aged 35 to 49 in good health and CMV-seronegative. The sequencing input was PBMCs. The rearrangement joins TRBV5-1 to TRBJ1-6; a weak D match, TRBD1 (5 bases). The CDR3 nucleotides read TGCGCCAGCAGCTTGAGGGACTACCATAATTCACCCCTCCACTTT. It is translated as CASSLRDYHNSPLHF.